Below, 25 T cell receptor beta chains from the same sample are listed, as sequenced in a study of OX40 agonist ivuxolimab in advanced cancers. Profiled with immunoSEQ multiplex PCR; TCRdb holds only in-frame clones, not every one. The sample has about 46,000 clones, around 92% seen once; the top ten hold 10% to 15%. The input for sequencing was CD4+ or CD8+ T cells sorted from blood, taken in a trial of the OX40 agonist ivuxolimab. The receptors were gathered from an adult with an advanced solid tumor such as melanoma, head and neck, liver or kidney cancer.

The V call is TRBV7-3, the J call TRBJ2-2; 15 bases align to TRBD2. The germline CDR1 and CDR2 sequences are SGHTA and FQGTGA. V lost 5 bases, J lost 6 bases, and 13 bases stayed unmatched. The CDR3 is 19 amino acids. The CDR3 is CASSRGLAGGPGVSGELFF. The CDR3 coding sequence is TGTGCCAGCAGCCGAGGACTAGCGGGAGGGCCTGGGGTCTCCGGGGAGCTGTTTTTT. Full variable domain (rest looked up from reference TRBV7-3 and TRBJ2-2): GAGVSQTPSNKVTEKGKYVELRCDPISGHTALYWYRQSLGQGPEFLIYFQGTGAADDSGLPNDRFFAVRPEGSVSTLKIQRTERGDSAVYLCASSRGLAGGPGVSGELFFGEGSRLTVL.

This rearrangement joins TRBV7-3 to TRBJ2-2, with D possibly being TRBD2 (6 bases). The CDR3 consists of 14 residues. Deletions cut 2 bases from V and 8 bases from J, with 12 bases between. Germline values: CDR1 SGHTA, CDR2 FQGTGA. In DNA, the CDR3 is TGTGCCAGCAGCTTAGGCGGGATGGCAGGGGAGCTGTTTTTT. Protein sequence: CASSLGGMAGELFF.

The V call is TRBV19, the J call TRBJ2-1; 14 bases align to TRBD2. In germline, CDR1 is LNHDA, CDR2 SQIVND (reference sequence). The CDR3 runs 15 residues. V was pared by 5 bases and J by 8 bases, with 5 bases of the junction left unmatched. In DNA form, the CDR3 reads TGTGCCAGTAGTCCCGGACTAGCGGGGGGTGATGAGCAGTTCTTC. It specifies CASSPGLAGGDEQFF.

This clone is medium-sized (0.01 to 0.1%). The chain couples TRBV9 to TRBJ2-3, with 10 bases identical to TRBD1. Trimming cost V 0 bases and J 3 bases; bases outside gene matches: 1. Germline values: CDR1 SGDLS, CDR2 YYNGEE. CDR3 length: 15 residues. The CDR3 DNA is TGTGCCAGCAGCGTAGGGGACAGGGGAACAGATACGCAGTATTTT. This encodes CASSVGDRGTDTQYF.

This clone occurred once. The rearrangement joins TRBV7-6 to TRBJ2-5, with D perhaps TRBD1 or TRBD2 (5 bases each). V dropped 1 base and J dropped 5 bases, with 14 bases sitting between them. There are 15 residues in the CDR3. Germline V gives CDR1 SGHVS, CDR2 FNYEAQ. The CDR3 reads CASSLEAAREETQYF. The CDR3 nucleotides are TGTGCCAGCAGCTTAGAGGCGGCCAGGGAGGAGACCCAGTACTTC.

As DNA, the CDR3 is TGTGCCAGCAGTCCCCCGACTCGGGGGGGGCTGGAGCAAGAGACCCAGTACTTC. Translated: CASSPPTRGGLEQETQYF. This chain uses TRBV27 with TRBJ2-5; 8 bases are a match to TRBD2. V lost 5 bases to trimming and J lost 2 bases; unmatched junction nucleotides: 16. The CDR3 is 18 residues long. CDR1 MNHEY and CDR2 SMNVEV come from the germline V gene (reference sequence).

This rearrangement joins TRBV6-1 to TRBJ2-2; D may be TRBD2 (5 bases). Trimming took 5 bases from V and 3 from J, leaving 10 bases between them. CDR1 MNHNS and CDR2 SASEGT come from the germline V gene. The CDR3 extends over 14 amino acids. CDR3 sequence reads: CASSTGFDTGELFF. The CDR3 region has the DNA TGTGCCAGCAGTACGGGATTCGACACCGGGGAGCTGTTTTTT.

This rearrangement joins TRBV7-8 to TRBJ2-7, with D uncertain. The CDR3 consists of 16 residues. Germline loops: CDR1 SGHVS, CDR2 FQNEAQ. Trimming shortened V by 4 bases and J by 6 bases, and 22 bases separated the two germline ends. The CDR3 coding sequence is TGTGCCAGCAGCTCTCCAAGATATAAAGTTGGGCCCGAGCAGTACTTC. Protein sequence: CASSSPRYKVGPEQYF.

The chain joins TRBV6-6 to TRBJ2-2; D unclear. V dropped 0 bases and J dropped 9 bases, with 11 bases sitting between them. CDR3 length equals 14 residues. CDR1 and CDR2 from the germline V gene are MNHNY and SVGAGI (reference sequence). DNA of the CDR3: TGTGCCAGCAGTTACTCAGATCTGGGTCGGGAGCTGTTTTTT. It encodes CASSYSDLGRELFF.

The CDR3 DNA reads TGCGCCAGCAGCTCCCTGACAGGGGCCAGCTCCTACGAGCAGTACTTC. Translation gives CASSSLTGASSYEQYF. This chain uses TRBV5-1 with TRBJ2-7; TRBD1 matches 8 bases. Trimming took 3 bases from V and 0 from J; bases not matched to a gene: 8. The germline V gene has CDR1 SGHRS and CDR2 YFSETQ. The CDR3 extends over 16 amino acids.

The V gene is TRBV5-4, the J gene TRBJ2-1; a possible D gene is TRBD2 (5 bases). Germline assignment: CDR1 SGHNT and CDR2 YYREEE (reference sequence). Trimming cost V 7 bases and J 9 bases, with 14 bases left between them. CDR3 length equals 12 residues. CDR3 DNA: TGTGCCAGCCGGGAAGGCTTTGCTGAGCAGTTCTTC. Residues: CASREGFAEQFF.

This chain connects TRBV7-9 to TRBJ1-4, with a weak D call TRBD1 (5 bases). This CDR3 region has 13 residues. CDR1 and CDR2 (germline): SEHNR, FQNEAQ (reference sequence). Trimming took 1 base from V and 8 from J, leaving 8 bases between them. CDR3: CASSLVRVEKLFF. As DNA, the CDR3 is TGTGCCAGCAGCTTAGTCAGGGTCGAAAAACTGTTTTTT.

The DNA of the CDR3 is TGTGCCAGCAGCTCGGGCCGGAGGGGCTCCTACGAGCAGTACTTC. It specifies CASSSGRRGSYEQYF. The genes are TRBV7-2 and TRBJ2-7; TRBD2 is a possible D gene (6 bases). V lost 4 bases and J lost 0, with 13 bases in between. The CDR3 totals 15 residues. Per the germline V gene, CDR1 is SGHTA and CDR2 is FQGNSA.

In this sample, this clone turned up once. The J gene is TRBJ2-5, the V gene TRBV14, with 10 nucleotides matching TRBD2. Germline V gives CDR1 SGHDN, CDR2 FVKESK. CDR3 length: 17 residues. V trimming: 4 bases; J trimming: 0 bases; junction bases outside the gene matches: 8. CDR3: CASSRMGTSVNQETQYF. CDR3 bases: TGTGCCAGCAGCCGAATGGGGACTAGCGTAAACCAAGAGACCCAGTACTTC.

The chain combines TRBV6-5 with TRBJ1-3; no clear D gene. From germline, CDR1 is MNHEY and CDR2 SVGAGI. With 8 bases removed from V and 2 bases from J, the gap between germline ends came to 4 bases. The CDR3 covers 11 residues. CDR3: CASQTGNTIYF. CDR3 in DNA: TGTGCCAGCCAAACTGGAAACACCATATATTTT.

This clone was observed once. The chain has TRBV4-3 and TRBJ2-1; perhaps TRBD2 as D (5 bases). V was pared by 0 bases and J by 10 bases, with 19 bases between. CDR1 and CDR2 (germline): LGHNA, YSLEER. The CDR3 runs to 16 residues. CDR3 nucleotide sequence: TGCGCCAGCAGCCAAGATGGCAGGTACCCTTCGGGGGAGCAGTTCTTC. Its protein is CASSQDGRYPSGEQFF.

V is TRBV6-6 and J is TRBJ2-1, with D perhaps assigned TRBD1 or TRBD2 (5 bases each). The V end lost 1 base, the J end lost 5 bases, and 9 bases lay between the germline ends. Germline loops: CDR1 MNHNY, CDR2 SVGAGI (reference sequence). The CDR3 loop spans 14 amino acids. The CDR3 DNA is TGTGCCAGCAGTTACTTTCTGGGGGACAATGAGCAGTTCTTC. This codes for CASSYFLGDNEQFF.

For the CDR3, the DNA is TGTGCCAGCAGCTCTGGGGGGGCCGAAAAACTGTTTTTT. Amino acid sequence: CASSSGGAEKLFF. The chain is built from TRBV21-1 and TRBJ1-4. TRBV21-1 is assigned pseudogene status. The CDR3 is 13 residues long.

The chain links TRBV7-3 to TRBJ2-7; D not certain. CDR1 and CDR2 from the germline V gene are SGHTA and FQGTGA. Trimming shortened V by 5 bases and J by 3 bases, and 11 bases separated the two germline ends. CDR3 length equals 13 residues. CDR3 protein: CASSVDWYYEQYF. The DNA for the CDR3 is TGTGCCAGCAGCGTAGACTGGTACTACGAGCAGTACTTC. The whole variable domain, remainder taken from reference TRBV7-3 and TRBJ2-7, is GAGVSQTPSNKVTEKGKYVELRCDPISGHTALYWYRQSLGQGPEFLIYFQGTGAADDSGLPNDRFFAVRPEGSVSTLKIQRTERGDSAVYLCASSVDWYYEQYFGPGTRLTVT.

The J gene is TRBJ2-7, the V gene TRBV4-3; D may be TRBD1 (6 bases). Per the germline V gene, CDR1 is LGHNA and CDR2 is YSLEER. V lost 0 bases to trimming and J lost 3 bases, with 15 bases between them. This CDR3 is built from 16 residues. The CDR3 spells CASSQDRPHRDYEQYF. CDR3 sequence (DNA): TGCGCCAGCAGCCAAGATCGGCCCCACAGGGACTACGAGCAGTACTTC.

The V gene is TRBV7-2, the J gene TRBJ2-4; 7 bases match TRBD1. V shed 3 bases, J shed 11 bases, and the junction held 7 bases outside the gene matches. The CDR3 spans 13 residues. CDR1 is SGHTA and CDR2 is FQGNSA in the germline V gene. CDR3 protein: CASSFRGQLLQYF. DNA of the CDR3: TGTGCCAGCAGCTTTCGGGGACAGCTCCTTCAGTACTTC. Full variable domain (missing parts from reference TRBV7-2 and TRBJ2-4): GAGVSQSPSNKVTEKGKDVELRCDPISGHTALYWYRQSLGQGLEFLIYFQGNSAPDKSGLPSDRFSAERTGGSVSTLTIQRTQQEDSAVYLCASSFRGQLLQYFGAGTRLSVL.

The V gene is TRBV11-3, the J gene TRBJ2-3; tentative D call: TRBD2 (5 bases). Germline V lookup: CDR1 SGHNT, CDR2 YENEEA. V dropped 4 bases and J dropped 3 bases, with 11 bases sitting between them. The length of the CDR3 is 14 residues. This CDR3 reads CASSSRAATDTQYF. In DNA, the CDR3 is TGTGCCAGCAGCTCGAGAGCGGCTACAGATACGCAGTATTTT.

This chain connects TRBV11-3 to TRBJ2-1; TRBD2 matches 12 bases. V dropped 0 bases and J dropped 0; count of bases not matched to a gene: 3. The CDR3 has 18 residues. CDR1 and CDR2 from the germline V gene are SGHNT and YENEEA. CDR3 coding DNA: TGTGCCAGCAGCTTAGAGACTAGCGGGAGCGTCTCCTACAATGAGCAGTTCTTC. This translates into CASSLETSGSVSYNEQFF.

This chain uses TRBV30 with TRBJ1-2, with 7 positions matching TRBD1. Trimming at V came to 0 bases and at J to 4 bases, leaving 5 bases not matched to a gene. CDR1 GTSNPN and CDR2 SVGIG come from the germline V gene (reference sequence). This CDR3 contains 14 residues. CDR3 DNA: TGTGCCTGGAGTGTGAACAGGGGAGGCTATGGCTACACCTTC. Translating it yields CAWSVNRGGYGYTF.

This chain joins TRBV25-1 and TRBJ2-3, with D hard to call. The CDR3 totals 15 residues. Germline V gives CDR1 MGHDK, CDR2 SYGVNS. V was cut by 0 bases and J by 4 bases, with 11 bases left in between. CDR3 region: CASSEYITDPDTQYF. The CDR3 nucleotides are TGTGCCAGCAGTGAATATATTACCGATCCAGATACGCAGTATTTT.